One and the same sample provided the 10 T cell receptor beta chains below, sequenced in a study of identical twins. In TCRdb, the 5' RACE reads were re-called with MiXCR into one record per CDR3 protein. The top ten hold around 2% of the sample, which has some 710,000 distinct CDR3 sequences, 5.5% to 6.5% seen once. Source material: naive T cells sorted from blood. The source is a man aged 18 to 29 in good health.

At least ten counts were recorded for this clonotype. The rearrangement joins TRBV6-5 to TRBJ2-7; TRBD2 aligns across 8 bases. This CDR3 has 17 residues. Per germline, CDR1 MNHEY and CDR2 SVGAGI. Trimming cost V 6 bases and J 0 bases; bases outside gene matches: 13. The CDR3 is CASRFSQGREVSYEQYF. The CDR3 nucleotides are TGTGCCAGCAGATTCTCCCAGGGGCGGGAGGTCTCCTACGAGCAGTACTTC.

In its sample, this clonotype was seen many times. This rearrangement joins TRBV23-1 to TRBJ1-5, with D hard to call. TRBV23-1 is an ORF for which the function is uncertain. The CDR3 extends over 17 amino acids. Trimming took off 2 bases at V and 0 bases at J, with 14 bases between the two ends. The CDR3 DNA reads as TGCGCCAGCAGTCAACCAGCAGGACGATCTAGCAATCAGCCCCAGCATTTT. Residues: CASSQPAGRSSNQPQHF.

This clonotype was seen ten or more times. The genes are TRBV20-1 and TRBJ1-4, with a tentative D call TRBD1 (5 bases). The length of the CDR3 is 14 residues. Between the trimmed V and J ends, which lost 5 bases and 4 bases, there was a span of 14 bases. The germline V gene encodes CDR1 DFQATT and CDR2 SNEGSKA (reference sequence). CDR3 DNA sequence: TGCAGTGCTCGGACGGGGACGTTTAATGAAAAACTGTTTTTT. Encoded protein: CSARTGTFNEKLFF.

This clonotype came up many times. The V gene is TRBV20-1, the J gene TRBJ1-3, with TRBD1 matching over 7 bases. Per germline, CDR1 DFQATT and CDR2 SNEGSKA (reference sequence). V shed 1 base, J shed 8 bases, and the junction held 8 bases outside the gene matches. CDR3 size: 14 residues. CDR3 in amino acids: CSARVPQGGHTIYF. As DNA, the CDR3 is TGCAGTGCTAGAGTTCCCCAGGGGGGGCACACCATATATTTT.

This clonotype was observed at least ten times. The V and J genes are TRBV24-1 and TRBJ2-1; D is ambiguous. Germline CDR1 reads KGHDR; CDR2 reads SFDVKD. The CDR3 is made up of 11 amino acids. The V end lost 7 bases, the J end lost 4 bases, and 4 bases lay between the germline ends. The CDR3 here is CATRAYNEQFF. The CDR3 DNA reads as TGTGCCACCAGGGCGTACAATGAGCAGTTCTTC.

This clonotype occurred many times. This rearrangement joins TRBV29-1 to TRBJ2-1; D unresolved. Per germline, CDR1 SQVTM and CDR2 ANQGSEA. This CDR3 is built from 12 residues. V shed 3 bases and J shed 12 bases, with 15 bases lying between them. Here the CDR3 DNA reads TGCAGCGTTGATGGTCAGGCCACCGCGCAGTTCTTC. This codes for CSVDGQATAQFF.

This clonotype appeared many times. The chain is built from TRBV6-1 and TRBJ2-7; no clear D. Trimming removed 6 bases at V and 3 bases at J, with 18 bases between. Germline CDR1 and CDR2: MNHNS and SASEGT. The CDR3 runs 15 residues. This CDR3 reads CASSPYVGPYYEQYV. The CDR3 DNA reads as TGTGCCAGCAGCCCGTATGTTGGCCCGTACTACGAGCAGTACGTC.

At least ten counts were recorded for this clonotype. This chain uses TRBV6-2 or TRBV6-3 with TRBJ2-7; D is possibly TRBD2 (6 bases). The CDR3 is made up of 13 amino acids. The germline V gene encodes CDR1 MNHEY and CDR2 SVGEGT. V gave up 5 bases and J gave up 7 bases, with 15 bases separating them. The CDR3 spells CASSLYQGGEQYF. For the CDR3, the DNA is TGTGCCAGCAGTCTATACCAGGGAGGAGAGCAGTACTTC.

This clonotype was counted between two and nine times. The chain recombines TRBV7-3 with TRBJ2-3; 7 positions agree with TRBD2. The V gene's germline CDR1 is SGHTA and CDR2 FQGTGA. This CDR3 comprises 19 residues. V shed 5 bases, J shed 2 bases, and the junction held 19 bases outside the gene matches. In DNA, the CDR3 is TGTGCCAGCAGCCCCCTCATCGGCCCGACTAGCCCTCACACAGATACGCAGTATTTT. Translation gives CASSPLIGPTSPHTDTQYF.

The chain uses TRBV6-1 and TRBJ2-2; TRBD2 agrees at 9 bases. Germline assignment: CDR1 MNHNS and CDR2 SASEGT. The J segment lost 0 bases and the V segment lost 10 bases, leaving 9 bases of the junction unmatched. There are 16 residues in the CDR3. In DNA, the CDR3 is TGTGCCACCATACCTCTAGCGGGGTCGAACACCGGGGAGCTGTTTTTT. Translation: CATIPLAGSNTGELFF.